These 11 T cell receptor beta chains were all obtained from the same sample, sequenced in a study of post-analysis software for immune sequencing data. Study-level findings and limits: TRBV5-6, TRBV5-1 and TRBV20-1 were among about 5 TRBV segments more frequent in patients than controls.

Antigens of these TCRs are unknown. Researchers reported that TCR beta cDNA libraries carried unique molecular identifiers. Each CDR3 protein is one row after TCRdb ran MiXCR on the PCR reads. Among under 650,000 distinct CDR3 sequences listed, around 40% were seen once. The sample was blood. These TCRs come from a girl aged 5-17 years with multiple sclerosis.

This chain joins TRBV5-1 and TRBJ2-7, with 7 bases matching TRBD1. The CDR3 is 14 amino acids. CDR1 is SGHRS, CDR2 YFSETQ, per germline. V was clipped by 4 bases and J by 3 bases; unmatched bases: 7. CDR3 sequence reads: CASSRGAGGYEQYF. The CDR3 DNA follows: TGCGCCAGCAGCCGAGGAGCAGGGGGCTACGAGCAGTACTTC.

Only a few counts were recorded for this clonotype. The chain employs TRBV7-8 and TRBJ2-3; D unclear. This CDR3 contains 13 residues. V dropped 5 bases and J dropped 4 bases, with 10 bases sitting between them. Per germline, CDR1 SGHVS and CDR2 FQNEAQ. The CDR3 here is CASSPKTPDTQYF. DNA of the CDR3: TGTGCCAGCAGCCCTAAGACACCAGATACGCAGTATTTT. The complete variable domain, with remaining parts taken from reference TRBV7-8 and TRBJ2-3, reads GAGVSQSPRYKVAKRGQDVALRCDPISGHVSLFWYQQALGQGPEFLTYFQNEAQLDKSGLPSDRFFAERPEGSVSTLKIQRTQQEDSAVYLCASSPKTPDTQYFGPGTRLTVL.

The V and J genes are TRBV5-8 and TRBJ2-5, with TRBD2 as a possible D gene (5 bases). The CDR3 loop spans 18 amino acids. Germline CDR1 reads SGHTS; CDR2 reads YDEGEE. Trimming shortened V by 4 bases and J by 1 base, and 23 bases separated the two germline ends. The CDR3 DNA reads TGTGCCAGCAGCCAGAGGGTGGCATTCGGGTACCTCCAAGAGACCCAGTACTTC. This encodes CASSQRVAFGYLQETQYF.

The chain has TRBV28 and TRBJ2-1; 7 bases match TRBD2. The CDR3 is made up of 15 amino acids. The germline gives CDR1 MDHEN, CDR2 SYDVKM. The V segment lost 6 bases and the J segment 7 bases; nucleotides outside the gene matches: 12. The CDR3 loop reads CASSPGLAVWNEQFF. CDR3 coding DNA: TGTGCCAGCAGCCCGGGGCTAGCGGTATGGAATGAGCAGTTCTTC.

The V call is TRBV2, the J call TRBJ2-4; a weak D match, TRBD1 (5 bases). This CDR3 comprises 13 residues. V was trimmed by 4 bases and J by 5 bases, leaving 9 bases between them. From germline, CDR1 is SNHLY and CDR2 FYNNEI. The CDR3 DNA is TGTGCCAGCAGTGTTGGCAGGGAAAACATTCAGTACTTC. It encodes CASSVGRENIQYF. Complete variable domain (other parts from reference TRBV2 and TRBJ2-4): EPEVTQTPSHQVTQMGQEVILRCVPISNHLYFYWYRQILGQKVEFLVSFYNNEISEKSEIFDDQFSVERPDGSNFTLKIRSTKLEDSAMYFCASSVGRENIQYFGAGTRLSVL.

The chain carries TRBV10-3 and TRBJ1-4, with D possibly TRBD1 on 5 matching bases. The CDR3 is 15 amino acids. The germline V and J ends were trimmed by 10 bases and 0 bases, with 15 bases remaining between them. Germline V CDR1 and CDR2: ENHRY, SYGVKD. CDR3 region: CATKGHTSTNEKLFF. Written as DNA, the CDR3 is TGTGCCACCAAGGGGCATACCTCAACTAATGAAAAACTGTTTTTT.

There are a few counts of this clonotype. This chain links TRBV10-3 with TRBJ1-2; 9 bases are a match to TRBD1. CDR3 length: 19 amino acids. V dropped 7 bases and J dropped 0; count of bases not matched to a gene: 18. Germline lookup yields CDR1 ENHRY and CDR2 SYGVKD. CDR3 amino acids: CAITGQGRHSFVANYGYTF. CDR3 DNA sequence: TGTGCCATCACAGGACAGGGGCGTCATAGTTTTGTTGCTAACTATGGCTACACCTTC.

V gene TRBV5-6 combines with J gene TRBJ1-2, with unresolved D. V lost 2 bases and J 4 bases, leaving 9 bases between the germline ends. The CDR3 runs 13 residues. Germline values: CDR1 SGHDT, CDR2 YYEEEE. The CDR3 DNA is TGTGCCAGCAGCTTCCTCCTGGGCTATGGCTACACCTTC. It translates to CASSFLLGYGYTF.

The genes are TRBV6-5 and TRBJ1-2, with a possible D match to TRBD1 (5 bases). The germline gives CDR1 MNHEY, CDR2 SVGAGI. The CDR3 extends over 15 amino acids. Trimming removed 4 bases at V and 0 bases at J, with 12 bases between. CDR3 in amino acids: CASSWGGAANYGYTF. The CDR3 nucleotides are TGTGCCAGCAGTTGGGGAGGGGCTGCTAACTATGGCTACACCTTC.

This sequence joins TRBV7-9 and TRBJ2-7; D call uncertain. This CDR3 is built from 13 residues. V was cut by 1 base and J by 9 bases, with 13 bases left in between. The V gene's germline CDR1 is SEHNR and CDR2 FQNEAQ (reference sequence). The CDR3, as DNA: TGTGCCAGCAGCTTAGATAGGGCTTTCGGGCAGTACTTC. Its translation: CASSLDRAFGQYF.

V and J are TRBV27 and TRBJ1-2, with D perhaps TRBD1 (6 bases). V lost 5 bases to trimming and J lost 2 bases, with 15 bases between them. The CDR3 totals 15 residues. CDR1 and CDR2 from the germline V gene are MNHEY and SMNVEV (reference sequence). The CDR3 spells CASSIRGQVNYGYTF. As DNA, the CDR3 is TGTGCCAGCAGTATCAGGGGCCAGGTGAACTATGGCTACACCTTC.